This TCR beta chain was profiled in a study of neurological immune-mediated disorders. Findings and caveats of the study: Levels of TCR clonal expansion peaked in HTLV-1-associated myelopathy and reached their lowest in multiple sclerosis, under those of healthy controls.

This clonotype has ten or more counts. Its antigen is undetermined. The junction departs from germline at one end; a sequencing error may be responsible. TCRdb called the 5' RACE reads again in MiXCR, with one record for every CDR3 protein. The sample has about 92,000 distinct CDR3 sequences; 3% to 4% are singletons. The CDR3 has 13 amino acids. The V gene's germline CDR1 is ENHRY and CDR2 SYGVKD. The clonotype originates from a woman between 45 and 65 years old with multiple sclerosis. The chain is built from TRBV10-3 and TRBJ2-3, with D uncertain. Sequences were obtained from PBMCs. As DNA, the CDR3 is TGTGCCATTAGTGGTACGAGTACAGATACGCAGTATTTT. Translating gives CAISGTSTDTQYF.